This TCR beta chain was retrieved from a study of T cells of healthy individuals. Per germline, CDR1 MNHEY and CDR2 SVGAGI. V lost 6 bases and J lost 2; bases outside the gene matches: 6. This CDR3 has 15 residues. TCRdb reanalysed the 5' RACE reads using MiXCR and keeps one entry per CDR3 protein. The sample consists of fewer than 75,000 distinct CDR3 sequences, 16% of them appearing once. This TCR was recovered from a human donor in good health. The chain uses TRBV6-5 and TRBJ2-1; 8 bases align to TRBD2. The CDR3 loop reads CASRKQREPYNEQFF. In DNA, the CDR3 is TGTGCCAGCAGGAAACAGCGGGAGCCCTACAATGAGCAGTTCTTC.